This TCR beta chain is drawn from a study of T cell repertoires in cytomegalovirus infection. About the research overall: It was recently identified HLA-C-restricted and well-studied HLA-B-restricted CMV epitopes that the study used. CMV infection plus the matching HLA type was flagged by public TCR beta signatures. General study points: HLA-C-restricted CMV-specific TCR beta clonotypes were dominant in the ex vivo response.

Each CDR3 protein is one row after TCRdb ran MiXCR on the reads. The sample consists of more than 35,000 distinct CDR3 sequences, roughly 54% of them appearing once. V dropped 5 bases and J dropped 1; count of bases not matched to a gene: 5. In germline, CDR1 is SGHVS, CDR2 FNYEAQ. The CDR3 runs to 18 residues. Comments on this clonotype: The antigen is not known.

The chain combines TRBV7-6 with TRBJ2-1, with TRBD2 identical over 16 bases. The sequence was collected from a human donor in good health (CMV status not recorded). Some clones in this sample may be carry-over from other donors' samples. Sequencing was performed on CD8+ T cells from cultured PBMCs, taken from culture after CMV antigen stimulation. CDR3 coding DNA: TGTGCCAGCAGCGGGACTAGCGGGGGGGCCGGGTCCTACAATGAGCAGTTCTTC. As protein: CASSGTSGGAGSYNEQFF.